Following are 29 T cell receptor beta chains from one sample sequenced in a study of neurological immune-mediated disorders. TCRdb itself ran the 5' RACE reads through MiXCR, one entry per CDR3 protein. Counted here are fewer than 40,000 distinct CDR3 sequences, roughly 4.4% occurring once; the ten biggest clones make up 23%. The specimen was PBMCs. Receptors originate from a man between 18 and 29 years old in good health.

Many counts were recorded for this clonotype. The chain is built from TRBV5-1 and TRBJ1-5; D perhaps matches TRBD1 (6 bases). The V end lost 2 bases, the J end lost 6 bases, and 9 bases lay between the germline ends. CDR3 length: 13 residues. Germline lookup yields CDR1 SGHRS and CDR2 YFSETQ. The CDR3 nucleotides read TGCGCCAGCAGCTTTGAGGGGGTTCAGCCCCAGCATTTT. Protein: CASSFEGVQPQHF.

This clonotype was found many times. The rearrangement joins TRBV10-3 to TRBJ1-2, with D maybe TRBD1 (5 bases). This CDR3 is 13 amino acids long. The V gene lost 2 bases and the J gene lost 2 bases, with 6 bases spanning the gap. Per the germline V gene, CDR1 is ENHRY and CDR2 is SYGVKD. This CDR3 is CAISERDNYGYTF. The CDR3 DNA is TGTGCCATCAGTGAGCGGGACAACTATGGCTACACCTTC.

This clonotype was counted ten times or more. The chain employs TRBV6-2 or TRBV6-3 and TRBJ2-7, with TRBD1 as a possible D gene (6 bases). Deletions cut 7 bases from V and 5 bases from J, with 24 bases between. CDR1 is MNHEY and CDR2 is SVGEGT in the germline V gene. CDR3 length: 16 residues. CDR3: CASTLRTVRYRHEQYF. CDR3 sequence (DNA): TGTGCCAGCACACTCCGGACAGTTCGCTACAGACACGAGCAGTACTTC.

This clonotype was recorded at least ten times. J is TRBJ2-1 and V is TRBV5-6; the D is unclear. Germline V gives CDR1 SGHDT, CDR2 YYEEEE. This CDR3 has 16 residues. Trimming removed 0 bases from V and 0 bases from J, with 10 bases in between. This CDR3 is CASSLVAVSSYNEQFF. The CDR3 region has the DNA TGTGCCAGCAGCTTGGTCGCGGTAAGCTCCTACAATGAGCAGTTCTTC.

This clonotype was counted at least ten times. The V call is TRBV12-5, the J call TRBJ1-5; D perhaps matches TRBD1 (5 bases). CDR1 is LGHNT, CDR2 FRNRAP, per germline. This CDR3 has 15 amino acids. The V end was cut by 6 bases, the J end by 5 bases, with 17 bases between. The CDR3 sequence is CASGSGEVGHQPQHF. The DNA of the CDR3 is TGTGCTAGTGGCTCGGGGGAAGTGGGACATCAGCCCCAGCATTTT.

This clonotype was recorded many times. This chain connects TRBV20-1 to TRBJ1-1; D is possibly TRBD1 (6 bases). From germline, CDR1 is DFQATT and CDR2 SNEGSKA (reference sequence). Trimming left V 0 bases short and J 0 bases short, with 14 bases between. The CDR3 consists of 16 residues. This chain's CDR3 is CSARDIQGRMNTEAFF. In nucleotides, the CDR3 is TGCAGTGCTAGAGATATCCAGGGGAGAATGAACACTGAAGCTTTCTTT.

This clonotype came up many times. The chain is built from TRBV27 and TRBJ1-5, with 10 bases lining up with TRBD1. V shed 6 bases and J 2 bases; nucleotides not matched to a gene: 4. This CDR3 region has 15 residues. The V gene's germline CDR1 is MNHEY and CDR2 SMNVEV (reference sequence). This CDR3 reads CASRSGTGGNQPQHF. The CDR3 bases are TGTGCCAGCAGATCCGGGACAGGGGGCAATCAGCCCCAGCATTTT.

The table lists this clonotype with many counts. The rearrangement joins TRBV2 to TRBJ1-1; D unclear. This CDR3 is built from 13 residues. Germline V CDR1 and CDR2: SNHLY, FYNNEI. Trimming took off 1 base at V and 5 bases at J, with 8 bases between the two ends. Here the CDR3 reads CASSEGEGTEAFF. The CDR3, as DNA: TGTGCCAGCAGTGAAGGGGAAGGGACTGAAGCTTTCTTT.

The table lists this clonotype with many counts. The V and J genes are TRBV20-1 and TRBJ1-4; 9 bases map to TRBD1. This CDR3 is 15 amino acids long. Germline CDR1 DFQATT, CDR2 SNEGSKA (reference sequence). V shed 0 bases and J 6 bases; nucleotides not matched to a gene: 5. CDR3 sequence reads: CSARDRRQGDEKLFF. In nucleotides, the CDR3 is TGCAGTGCTAGAGATCGGCGACAGGGGGATGAAAAACTGTTTTTT.

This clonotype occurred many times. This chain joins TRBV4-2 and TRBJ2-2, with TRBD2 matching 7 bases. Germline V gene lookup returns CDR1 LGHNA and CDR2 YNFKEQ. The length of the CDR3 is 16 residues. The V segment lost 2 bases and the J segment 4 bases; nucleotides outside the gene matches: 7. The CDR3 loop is CASSQTTGGGTGELFF. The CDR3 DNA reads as TGTGCCAGCAGCCAAACCACGGGCGGGGGCACCGGGGAGCTGTTTTTT.

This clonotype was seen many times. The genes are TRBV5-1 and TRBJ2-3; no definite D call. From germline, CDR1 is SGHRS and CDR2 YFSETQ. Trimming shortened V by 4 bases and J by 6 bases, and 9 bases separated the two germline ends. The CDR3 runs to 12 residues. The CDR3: CASSQVGDTQYF. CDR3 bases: TGCGCCAGCAGCCAAGTGGGGGATACGCAGTATTTT.

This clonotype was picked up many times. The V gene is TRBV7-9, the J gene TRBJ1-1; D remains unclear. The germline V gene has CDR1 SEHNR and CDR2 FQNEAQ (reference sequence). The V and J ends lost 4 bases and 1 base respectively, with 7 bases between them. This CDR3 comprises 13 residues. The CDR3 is CASSWPGNTEAFF. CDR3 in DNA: TGTGCCAGCAGCTGGCCAGGGAACACTGAAGCTTTCTTT.

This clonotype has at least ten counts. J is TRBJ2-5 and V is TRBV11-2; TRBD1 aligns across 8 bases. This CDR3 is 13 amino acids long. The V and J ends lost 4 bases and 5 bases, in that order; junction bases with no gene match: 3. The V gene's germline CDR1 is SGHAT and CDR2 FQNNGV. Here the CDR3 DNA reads TGTGCCAGCAGCTGGACAGGGTTGGAGACCCAGTACTTC. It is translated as CASSWTGLETQYF.

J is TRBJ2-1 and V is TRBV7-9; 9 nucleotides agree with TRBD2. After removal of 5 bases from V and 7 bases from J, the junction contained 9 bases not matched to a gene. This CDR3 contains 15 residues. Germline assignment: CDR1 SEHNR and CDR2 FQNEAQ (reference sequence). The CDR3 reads CASSRRGGTTNEQFF. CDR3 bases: TGTGCCAGCAGCCGGCGGGGGGGTACTACAAATGAGCAGTTCTTC.

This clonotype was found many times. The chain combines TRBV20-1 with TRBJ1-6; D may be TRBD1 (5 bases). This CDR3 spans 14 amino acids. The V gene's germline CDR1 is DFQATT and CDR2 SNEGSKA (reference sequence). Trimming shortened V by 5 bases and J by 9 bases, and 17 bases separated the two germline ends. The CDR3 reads CSAYQGLASSPLHF. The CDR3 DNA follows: TGCAGTGCTTACCAGGGACTCGCTAGTTCACCCCTCCACTTT.

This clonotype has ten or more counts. The CDR3 protein is CASSKGVTGKLSSRANEKLFF. The DNA of the CDR3 is TGTGCCAGCAGCAAAGGGGTTACAGGGAAGCTTTCTTCTCGCGCCAATGAAAAACTGTTTTTT. The rearrangement joins TRBV21-1 to TRBJ1-4; the D call in the table, TRBD1, was not verified against the DNA. TRBV21-1 is a pseudogene segment. This CDR3 is 21 amino acids long.

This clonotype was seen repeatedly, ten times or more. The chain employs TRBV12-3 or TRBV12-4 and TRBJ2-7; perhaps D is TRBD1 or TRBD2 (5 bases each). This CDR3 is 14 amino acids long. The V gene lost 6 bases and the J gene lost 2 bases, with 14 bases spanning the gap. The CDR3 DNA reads TGTGCCAGCAGCTGGGGGATGAATCCCTACGAGCAGTACTTC. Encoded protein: CASSWGMNPYEQYF.

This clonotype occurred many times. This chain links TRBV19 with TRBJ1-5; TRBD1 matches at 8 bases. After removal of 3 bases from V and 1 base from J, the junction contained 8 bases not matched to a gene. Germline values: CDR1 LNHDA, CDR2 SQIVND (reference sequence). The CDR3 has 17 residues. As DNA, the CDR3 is TGTGCCAGTAGTATTTATTCAGGGGGCCAAAGCAATCAGCCCCAGCATTTT. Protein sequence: CASSIYSGGQSNQPQHF.

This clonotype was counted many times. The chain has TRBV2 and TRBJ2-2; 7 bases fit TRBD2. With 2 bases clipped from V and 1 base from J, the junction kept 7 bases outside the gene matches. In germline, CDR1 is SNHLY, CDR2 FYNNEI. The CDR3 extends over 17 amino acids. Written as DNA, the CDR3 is TGTGCCAGCAGTGAATTCGTCTGGGAGGGGAACACCGGGGAGCTGTTTTTT. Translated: CASSEFVWEGNTGELFF.

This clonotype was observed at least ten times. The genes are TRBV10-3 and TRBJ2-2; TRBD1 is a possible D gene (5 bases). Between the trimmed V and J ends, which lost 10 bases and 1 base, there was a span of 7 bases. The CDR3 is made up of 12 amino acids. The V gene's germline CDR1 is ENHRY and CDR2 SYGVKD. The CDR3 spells CATGQNTGELFF. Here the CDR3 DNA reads TGTGCCACCGGACAGAACACCGGGGAGCTGTTTTTT.

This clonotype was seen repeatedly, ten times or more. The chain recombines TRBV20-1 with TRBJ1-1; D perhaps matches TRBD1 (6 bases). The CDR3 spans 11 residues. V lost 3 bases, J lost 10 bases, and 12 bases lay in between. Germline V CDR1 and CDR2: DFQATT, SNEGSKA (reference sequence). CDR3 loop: CSASQTRGAFF. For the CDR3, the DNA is TGCAGTGCTAGCCAGACCAGGGGAGCTTTCTTT.

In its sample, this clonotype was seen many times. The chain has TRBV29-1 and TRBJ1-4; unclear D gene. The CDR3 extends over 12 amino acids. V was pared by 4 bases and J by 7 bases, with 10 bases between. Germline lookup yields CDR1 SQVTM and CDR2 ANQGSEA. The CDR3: CSVVHGSEKLFF. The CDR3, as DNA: TGCAGCGTTGTTCATGGGAGTGAAAAACTGTTTTTT.

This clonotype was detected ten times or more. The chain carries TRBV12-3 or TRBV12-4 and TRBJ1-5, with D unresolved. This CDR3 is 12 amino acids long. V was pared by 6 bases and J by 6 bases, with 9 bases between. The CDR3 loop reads CASRGVAQPQHF. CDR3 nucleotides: TGTGCCAGCAGAGGAGTAGCTCAGCCCCAGCATTTT.

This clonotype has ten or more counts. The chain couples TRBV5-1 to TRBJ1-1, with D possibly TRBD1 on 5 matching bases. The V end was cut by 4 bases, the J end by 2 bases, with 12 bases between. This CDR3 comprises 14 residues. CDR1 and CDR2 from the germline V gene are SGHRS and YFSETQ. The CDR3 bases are TGCGCCAGCAGCAGGGGCCAGCTAAACACTGAAGCTTTCTTT. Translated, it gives CASSRGQLNTEAFF.

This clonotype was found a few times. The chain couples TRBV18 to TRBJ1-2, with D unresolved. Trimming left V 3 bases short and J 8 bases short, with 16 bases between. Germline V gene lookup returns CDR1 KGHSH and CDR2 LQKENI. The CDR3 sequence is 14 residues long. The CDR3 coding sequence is TGTGCCAGCTCACCTCAAGCGGCGGAGGGCGGCTACACCTTC. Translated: CASSPQAAEGGYTF.

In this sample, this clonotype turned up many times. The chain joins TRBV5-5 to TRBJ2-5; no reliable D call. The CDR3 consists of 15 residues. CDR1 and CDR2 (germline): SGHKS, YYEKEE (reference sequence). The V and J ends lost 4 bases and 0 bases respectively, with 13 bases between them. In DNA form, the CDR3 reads TGTGCCAGCAGCAAGACACCTCAGGACCAAGAGACCCAGTACTTC. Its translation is CASSKTPQDQETQYF.

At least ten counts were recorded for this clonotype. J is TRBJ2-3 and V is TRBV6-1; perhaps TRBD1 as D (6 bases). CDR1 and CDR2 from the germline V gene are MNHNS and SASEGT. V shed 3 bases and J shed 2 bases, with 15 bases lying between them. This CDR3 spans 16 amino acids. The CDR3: CASSDDRRGLTDTQYF. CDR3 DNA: TGTGCCAGCAGTGACGACCGCAGGGGCCTCACAGATACGCAGTATTTT.

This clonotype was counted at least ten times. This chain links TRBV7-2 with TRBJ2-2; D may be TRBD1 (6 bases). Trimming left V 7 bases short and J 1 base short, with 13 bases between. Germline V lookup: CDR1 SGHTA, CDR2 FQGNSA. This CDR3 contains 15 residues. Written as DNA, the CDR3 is TGTGCCAGCAAGCCGAGACAGGTGAACACCGGGGAGCTGTTTTTT. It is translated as CASKPRQVNTGELFF.

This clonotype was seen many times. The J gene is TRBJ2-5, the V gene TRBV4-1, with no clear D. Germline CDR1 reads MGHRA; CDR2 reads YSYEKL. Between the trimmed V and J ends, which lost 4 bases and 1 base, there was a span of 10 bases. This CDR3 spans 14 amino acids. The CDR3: CASSLQPTQETQYF. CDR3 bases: TGCGCCAGCAGCCTTCAGCCCACCCAAGAGACCCAGTACTTC.